This T cell receptor (beta chain) was recorded in a study of blood T cell repertoires in COVID-19. The protocol was immunoSEQ multiplex PCR, while the TCRdb copy is restricted to in-frame clones and leaves out a portion. Among over 65,000 clones listed, about nine tenths were seen once. Per germline, CDR1 PRHDT and CDR2 FYEKMQ (reference sequence). Trimming removed 0 bases at V and 7 bases at J, with 12 bases between. This CDR3 is built from 15 residues. The sequenced sample consisted of peripheral blood. This TCR was recovered from a man between 45 and 60 years old with active or convalescent COVID-19. The V gene is TRBV13, the J gene TRBJ2-2; perhaps TRBD1 as D (5 bases). The CDR3 loop reads CASSLGQGQSGELFF. The CDR3 DNA reads as TGTGCCAGCAGCTTAGGCCAGGGCCAGAGCGGGGAGCTGTTTTTT.